This entry is about one T cell receptor (beta chain). Per the original methods: Sample-level TCR yields exhibited a median of approximately 88,000, with a range of roughly 20,000 to 750,000. TCRdb redid the calling of the RACE reads with MiXCR, one entry per CDR3 protein. Here the V and J calls rest on TCRdb's processing, not on the authors' analysis. The repertoire holds around 99,000 distinct CDR3 sequences, with about a tenth as singletons. These data are taken from a study of human T cells and chemical hapten exposure. Overall study context: The sensitizing agent was 2% DPC, placed on about 2 cm by about 2 cm of upper inner arm skin.

Described time point: patch test 2, 6 weeks after DPC sensitization. Regarding treatment: therapeutic diphenylcyclopropenone sensitization with weekly scalp DPC. Unfractionated whole blood yielded total RNA. CDR3 size: 14 residues. V was shortened by 5 bases and J by 3 bases, with 17 bases between the two germline ends. From germline, CDR1 is DFQATT and CDR2 SNEGSKA (reference sequence). J is TRBJ2-7 and V is TRBV20-1; no clear D. This clonotype originated in a woman between 40 and 50 years old with alopecia areata. Some clones in this sample may be carry-over from other donors' samples. The specimen was whole blood, collected in connection with sensitization to the hapten diphenylcyclopropenone (DPC). The CDR3 here is CSASRNPRVYEQYF. CDR3 coding DNA: TGCAGTGCTTCTCGGAATCCCCGGGTCTACGAGCAGTACTTC.